Presented here are 24 T cell receptor beta chains from one specimen sequenced in a study of blood T cell repertoires in COVID-19. Method: immunoSEQ multiplex PCR; TCRdb's copy keeps in-frame clones and lacks some. Of about 380,000 clones listed, less than 90% are singletons. The sample consisted of PBMCs or T cells enriched from blood (not recorded which). Receptor source: a woman aged 30 to 39 who had recovered from COVID-19.

Concerning this clone itself: The sample carries other DNA sequences with the same CDR3. The J gene is TRBJ1-4, the V gene TRBV9; D unclear. Germline CDR1 reads SGDLS; CDR2 reads YYNGEE. The CDR3 is 15 amino acids. Trimming removed 2 bases from V and 0 bases from J, with 8 bases in between. For the CDR3, the DNA is TGTGCCAGCAGCGTGTCGGGAGCAACTAATGAAAAACTGTTTTTT. Protein: CASSVSGATNEKLFF.

The chain employs TRBV6-5 and TRBJ2-1; 15 bases fit TRBD2. The germline gives CDR1 MNHEY, CDR2 SVGAGI. The CDR3 is 15 amino acids. V lost 7 bases, J lost 4 bases, and 2 bases stayed unmatched. The CDR3 nucleotides are TGTGCCAGCACGGGACTAGCGGGGGGATACAATGAGCAGTTCTTC. This codes for CASTGLAGGYNEQFF.

The gene calls are TRBV18 and TRBJ1-1, with TRBD1 matching over 10 bases. V was pared by 2 bases and J by 7 bases, with 7 bases of the junction left unmatched. The CDR3 is made up of 15 amino acids. CDR1 is KGHSH, CDR2 LQKENI, per germline. Written as DNA, the CDR3 is TGTGCCAGCTCACCAAGGGGACAGGGGCTGAGTGAAGCTTTCTTT. Its protein product is CASSPRGQGLSEAFF.

V is TRBV16 and J is TRBJ2-2; the match to TRBD1 covers 8 bases. V was clipped by 0 bases and J by 2 bases; unmatched bases: 5. Germline CDR1 KGHSY, CDR2 FQNENV. CDR3 length: 17 residues. Here the CDR3 reads CASSQSSGGENTGELFF. In nucleotides, the CDR3 is TGTGCCAGCAGCCAATCGTCAGGGGGCGAAAACACCGGGGAGCTGTTTTTT.

The rearrangement uses TRBV28 and TRBJ1-4, with D possibly being TRBD1 (6 bases). From germline, CDR1 is MDHEN and CDR2 SYDVKM. There are 13 residues in the CDR3. The V end was cut by 10 bases, the J end by 8 bases, with 17 bases between. DNA of the CDR3: TGTGCCACGCACCGGGGGGCTCGCGAAAAACTGTTTTTT. It yields the protein CATHRGAREKLFF.

In regard to this clone: Its ends do not fully match the called genes, so a read error is possible. The chain links TRBV7-7 to TRBJ2-1, with D maybe TRBD1 (5 bases). From germline, CDR1 is SSHAT and CDR2 FNYEAQ (reference sequence). The CDR3 is made up of 15 amino acids. In nucleotides, the CDR3 is TGTGCTAGCAGCTTAGGTTGGGGCGAATACAATGAGCAGTTCTTC. This codes for CASSLGWGEYNEQFF.

This clone has a single count. The V gene is TRBV7-2, the J gene TRBJ1-1; 9 bases are a match to TRBD1. Germline loops: CDR1 SGHTA, CDR2 FQGNSA. V gave up 6 bases and J gave up 6 bases; unmatched junction bases: 8. The CDR3 extends over 14 amino acids. This CDR3 reads CASRMGQGLSEAFF. The CDR3 DNA sequence: TGTGCCAGCAGGATGGGACAGGGTTTGTCTGAAGCTTTCTTT.

This sequence joins TRBV24-1 and TRBJ1-2, with 7 bases lining up with TRBD1. The CDR3 covers 15 residues. V shed 3 bases and J 7 bases; nucleotides not matched to a gene: 10. CDR1 is KGHDR, CDR2 SFDVKD, per germline. The CDR3 DNA follows: TGTGCCACCAGTGATACTATTACAGGGGAGCGTGGCTACACCTTC. It codes for CATSDTITGERGYTF.

This chain uses TRBV6-5 with TRBJ1-4; D possibly corresponds to TRBD1 (6 bases). The CDR3 consists of 13 residues. The germline CDR1 and CDR2 sequences are MNHEY and SVGAGI. The V end lost 5 bases, the J end lost 8 bases, and 12 bases lay between the germline ends. The CDR3 sequence: CASSNHREEKLFF. CDR3 in DNA: TGTGCCAGCAGTAACCACAGGGAGGAAAAACTGTTTTTT.

V usage is TRBV19 and J usage is TRBJ1-1, with 9 bases that match TRBD1. The CDR3 has 14 residues. V shed 7 bases and J 5 bases; nucleotides not matched to a gene: 8. Germline-derived CDR1 and CDR2 are LNHDA and SQIVND (reference sequence). The CDR3 nucleotides read TGTGCCAGTACATACCACGGGACAGGGACTGAAGCTTTCTTT. This codes for CASTYHGTGTEAFF. The whole variable domain, remainder taken from reference TRBV19 and TRBJ1-1, is DGGITQSPKYLFRKEGQNVTLSCEQNLNHDAMYWYRQDPGQGLRLIYYSQIVNDFQKGDIAEGYSVSREKKESFPLTVTSAQKNPTAFYLCASTYHGTGTEAFFGQGTRLTVV.

The chain links TRBV24-1 to TRBJ2-1; 11 bases are a match to TRBD2. J lost 0 bases, V lost 4 bases, and 10 bases had no gene match. Germline lookup yields CDR1 KGHDR and CDR2 SFDVKD. CDR3 size: 19 residues. The CDR3 sequence: CATSDQMTSGTHSYNEQFF. In nucleotides, the CDR3 is TGTGCCACCAGTGACCAAATGACTAGCGGGACTCACTCCTACAATGAGCAGTTCTTC.

With regard to this clone: Within the sample, other DNA sequences also encode this same CDR3. This chain joins TRBV5-1 and TRBJ1-3, with D possibly being TRBD1 (5 bases). CDR1 is SGHRS, CDR2 YFSETQ, per germline. V shed 4 bases and J shed 0 bases, with 8 bases lying between them. The CDR3 covers 14 residues. CDR3 protein: CASSLTVSGNTIYF. DNA for the CDR3: TGCGCCAGCAGCCTGACAGTCTCTGGAAACACCATATATTTT.

This clone was counted between two and nine times. The chain recombines TRBV9 with TRBJ1-4; D gene uncertain. Trimming took 0 bases from V and 7 from J, leaving 13 bases between them. This CDR3 region has 15 residues. Germline CDR1 reads SGDLS; CDR2 reads YYNGEE. CDR3 sequence: CASSVGWAFGEKLFF. For the CDR3, the DNA is TGTGCCAGCAGCGTAGGGTGGGCCTTCGGTGAAAAACTGTTTTTT. Full variable domain (missing parts from reference TRBV9 and TRBJ1-4): DSGVTQTPKHLITATGQRVTLRCSPRSGDLSVYWYQQSLDQGLQFLIQYYNGEERAKGNILERFSAQQFPDLHSELNLSSLELGDSALYFCASSVGWAFGEKLFFGSGTQLSVL.

V gene TRBV2 combines with J gene TRBJ1-4; 7 nucleotides align to TRBD1. Germline assignment: CDR1 SNHLY and CDR2 FYNNEI. The CDR3 covers 14 residues. J gave up 4 bases and V 4 bases, and 3 bases lay outside the gene matches. CDR3 residues: CASSGTGFNEKLFF. CDR3 DNA: TGTGCCAGCAGTGGGACAGGATTTAATGAAAAACTGTTTTTT.

CDR3 bases: TGTGCCAGCAGCATAGGAGGAAGTCAGCCCCAGCATTTT. Amino acid sequence: CASSIGGSQPQHF. The V gene is TRBV7-9, the J gene TRBJ1-5; D call uncertain. The CDR3 covers 13 residues. Germline CDR1 is SEHNR and CDR2 is FQNEAQ (reference sequence). V dropped 5 bases and J dropped 6 bases, with 11 bases sitting between them.

The V and J genes are TRBV15 and TRBJ2-1, with 7 bases that match TRBD2. The trim removed 3 bases at V and 10 bases at J, leaving 9 bases unmatched. Germline CDR1 LNHNV, CDR2 YYDKDF (reference sequence). The CDR3 loop spans 14 amino acids. The CDR3 loop reads CATSRAGVWVEQFF. Here the CDR3 DNA reads TGTGCCACCAGCAGGGCGGGAGTGTGGGTGGAGCAGTTCTTC.

V is TRBV3-1 (or the pseudogene TRBV3-2) and J is TRBJ1-3; D is ambiguous. V was shortened by 5 bases and J by 10 bases, with 9 bases between the two germline ends. Germline assignment: CDR1 LGHDT and CDR2 YNNKEL (reference sequence). This CDR3 spans 11 amino acids. The CDR3 DNA follows: TGTGCCAGCAGCACGTCGCGGACCATATATTTT. This sequence encodes CASSTSRTIYF.

The rearrangement links TRBV2 to TRBJ2-1; TRBD2 matches at 15 bases. This CDR3 spans 15 amino acids. With V trimmed by 11 bases and J by 6 bases, 8 bases remained unmatched. Germline lookup yields CDR1 SNHLY and CDR2 FYNNEI. The CDR3 nucleotides are TGTGCCGCAAGCAGGACTAGCGGGGGGGTCAATGAGCAGTTCTTC. It is translated as CAASRTSGGVNEQFF.

The J gene is TRBJ2-2, the V gene TRBV7-8, with D possibly matching TRBD2 (5 bases). CDR1 is SGHVS and CDR2 is FQNEAQ in the germline V gene. The ends were cut back, 2 bases at V and 4 bases at J, with 8 bases in the middle. The CDR3 spans 14 residues. CDR3 protein: CASSLLATTGELFF. CDR3 nucleotides: TGTGCCAGCAGCTTACTAGCTACCACCGGGGAGCTGTTTTTT.

CDR3 in DNA: TGTGCCAGCAGCCTTTACGGGACTAGCGGGATCACAGATACGCAGTATTTT. This gives the protein CASSLYGTSGITDTQYF. The chain joins TRBV3-1 (or the pseudogene TRBV3-2) to TRBJ2-3, with TRBD2 matching 13 bases. The CDR3 is made up of 17 amino acids. Trimming cost V 4 bases and J 2 bases; bases outside gene matches: 6. CDR1 and CDR2 (germline): LGHDT, YNNKEL (reference sequence).

The table lists this clone with a few counts. The chain uses TRBV25-1 and TRBJ2-5, with 9 bases matching TRBD2. Germline V gene data show CDR1 as MGHDK and CDR2 as SYGVNS. The junction had 6 bases not matched to a gene; V was cut back by 4 bases and J by 3 bases. This CDR3 has 15 amino acids. Here the CDR3 reads CASSVRLAVKETQYF. CDR3 nucleotides: TGTGCCAGCAGTGTCCGACTAGCGGTGAAAGAGACCCAGTACTTC.

The rearrangement uses TRBV5-6 and TRBJ1-2; D remains unclear. Trimming removed 4 bases at V and 8 bases at J, with 9 bases between. CDR1 and CDR2 (germline): SGHDT, YYEEEE. The CDR3 extends over 11 amino acids. The CDR3: CASSATHGYTF. The CDR3 DNA is TGTGCCAGCAGCGCAACACACGGCTACACCTTC.

In DNA form, the CDR3 reads TGTGCCAGCACAAAGAGGGCACAGTGGAACACTGAAGCTTTCTTT. This encodes CASTKRAQWNTEAFF. The rearrangement joins TRBV6-5 to TRBJ1-1; D is unclear. CDR1 and CDR2 (germline): MNHEY, SVGAGI. Trimming removed 7 bases at V and 1 base at J, with 16 bases between. The CDR3 has 15 amino acids.

This chain connects TRBV19 to TRBJ2-4, with a tentative D call TRBD2 (6 bases). In germline, CDR1 is LNHDA, CDR2 SQIVND (reference sequence). The V gene lost 3 bases and the J gene lost 0 bases, with 9 bases spanning the gap. CDR3 size: 15 residues. CDR3 sequence reads: CASSIGGEAKNIQYF. In DNA, the CDR3 is TGTGCCAGTAGTATCGGAGGGGAAGCCAAAAACATTCAGTACTTC.